This TCR beta chain is drawn from a study of cytomegalovirus exposure and HLA in healthy donors. Overall study: Genotyping showed around four fifths of over 350 donors falling in the Caucasian-associated ancestry cluster.

As regards this clone: Its specificity is unknown.

Study-wide points: The classifier was said to identify cytomegalovirus status with high specificity and sensitivity.

The PCR used 60 Vbeta and 13 Jbeta primers. The repertoire was sequenced with immunoSEQ multiplex PCR; TCRdb's copy has only in-frame clones and lacks some. The sample contains approximately 150,000 clones, just under 75% of which appear only once. The sequenced sample was PBMCs. This sequence originates from a woman aged 18-29 years in good health and CMV-seronegative.

The CDR3 here is CATTSMSPETQYF. DNA of the CDR3: TGTGCCACTACCTCAATGTCTCCAGAGACCCAGTACTTC. The chain uses TRBV6-5 and TRBJ2-5; D gene uncertain. This CDR3 region has 13 residues. Per germline, CDR1 MNHEY and CDR2 SVGAGI. V lost 10 bases and J lost 4, with 16 bases in between.